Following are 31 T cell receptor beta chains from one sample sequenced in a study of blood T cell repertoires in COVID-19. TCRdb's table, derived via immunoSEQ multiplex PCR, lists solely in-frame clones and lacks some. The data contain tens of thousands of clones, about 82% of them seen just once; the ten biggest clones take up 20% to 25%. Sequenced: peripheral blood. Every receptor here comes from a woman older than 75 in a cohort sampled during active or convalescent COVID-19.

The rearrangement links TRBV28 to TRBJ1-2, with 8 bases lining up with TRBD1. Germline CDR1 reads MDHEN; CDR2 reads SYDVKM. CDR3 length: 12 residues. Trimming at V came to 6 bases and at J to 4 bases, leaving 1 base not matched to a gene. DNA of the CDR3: TGTGCCAGCAGCGACAGGGGCTATGGCTACACCTTC. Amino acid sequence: CASSDRGYGYTF.

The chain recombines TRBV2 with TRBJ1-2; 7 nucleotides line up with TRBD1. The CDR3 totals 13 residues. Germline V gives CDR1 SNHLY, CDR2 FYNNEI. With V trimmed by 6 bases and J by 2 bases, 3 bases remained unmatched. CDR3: CASSGTVNYGYTF. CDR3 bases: TGTGCCAGCAGCGGGACAGTCAACTATGGCTACACCTTC.

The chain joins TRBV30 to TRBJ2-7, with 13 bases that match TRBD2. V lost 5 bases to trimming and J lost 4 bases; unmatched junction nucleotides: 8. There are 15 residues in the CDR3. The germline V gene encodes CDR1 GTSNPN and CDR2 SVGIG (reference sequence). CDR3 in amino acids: CAWAELAGGPYEQYV. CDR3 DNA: TGTGCCTGGGCCGAACTAGCGGGAGGGCCTTACGAGCAGTACGTC.

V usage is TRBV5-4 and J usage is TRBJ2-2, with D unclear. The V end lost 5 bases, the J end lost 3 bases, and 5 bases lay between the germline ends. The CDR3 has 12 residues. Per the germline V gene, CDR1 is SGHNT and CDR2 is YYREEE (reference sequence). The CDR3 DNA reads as TGTGCCAGCAGTCCGTACACCGGGGAGCTGTTTTTT. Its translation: CASSPYTGELFF.

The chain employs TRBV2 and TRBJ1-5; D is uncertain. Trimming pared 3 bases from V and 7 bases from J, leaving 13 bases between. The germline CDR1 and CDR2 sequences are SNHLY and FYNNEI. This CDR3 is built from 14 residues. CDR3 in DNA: TGTGCCAGCAGTGAGGTCGCGACGGGACAGCCCCAGCATTTT. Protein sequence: CASSEVATGQPQHF.

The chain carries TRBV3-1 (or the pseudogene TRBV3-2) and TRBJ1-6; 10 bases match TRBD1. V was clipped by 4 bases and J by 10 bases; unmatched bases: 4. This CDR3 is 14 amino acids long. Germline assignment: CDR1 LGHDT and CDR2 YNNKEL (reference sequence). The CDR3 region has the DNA TGTGCCAGCAGCCGGGGACAGGGGTTGTCACCCCTCCACTTT. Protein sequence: CASSRGQGLSPLHF.

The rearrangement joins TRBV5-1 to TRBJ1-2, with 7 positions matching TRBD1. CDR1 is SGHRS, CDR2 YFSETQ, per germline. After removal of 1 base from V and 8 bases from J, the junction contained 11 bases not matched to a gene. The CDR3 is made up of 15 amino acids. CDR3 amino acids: CASSLLTGSTKGYTF. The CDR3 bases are TGCGCCAGCAGCTTGCTGACAGGGTCCACTAAGGGCTACACCTTC.

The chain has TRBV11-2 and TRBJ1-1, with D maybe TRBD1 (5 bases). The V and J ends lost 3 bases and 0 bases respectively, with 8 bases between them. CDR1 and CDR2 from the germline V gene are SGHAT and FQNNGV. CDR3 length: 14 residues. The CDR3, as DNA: TGTGCCAGCAGCTTGACAGACATGAACACTGAAGCTTTCTTT. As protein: CASSLTDMNTEAFF.

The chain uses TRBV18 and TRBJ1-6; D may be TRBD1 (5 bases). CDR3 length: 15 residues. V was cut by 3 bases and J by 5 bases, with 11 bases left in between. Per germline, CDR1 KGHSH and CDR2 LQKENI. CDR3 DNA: TGTGCCAGCTCACCGCGGGACCTCGATAATTCACCCCTCCACTTT. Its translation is CASSPRDLDNSPLHF. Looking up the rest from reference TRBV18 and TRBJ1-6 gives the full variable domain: NAGVMQNPRHLVRRRGQEARLRCSPMKGHSHVYWYRQLPEEGLKFMVYLQKENIIDESGMPKERFSAEFPKEGPSILRIQQVVRGDSAAYFCASSPRDLDNSPLHFGNGTRLTVT.

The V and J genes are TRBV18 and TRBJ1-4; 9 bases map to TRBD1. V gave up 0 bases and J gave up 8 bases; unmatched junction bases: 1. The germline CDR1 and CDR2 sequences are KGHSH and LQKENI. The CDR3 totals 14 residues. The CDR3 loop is CASSPPGQGEKLFF. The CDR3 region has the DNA TGTGCCAGCTCACCACCTGGACAGGGGGAAAAACTGTTTTTT.

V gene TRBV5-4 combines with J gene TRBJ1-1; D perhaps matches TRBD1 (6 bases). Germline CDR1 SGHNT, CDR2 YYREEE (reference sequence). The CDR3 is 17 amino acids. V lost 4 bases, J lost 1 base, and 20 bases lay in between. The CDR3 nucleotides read TGTGCCAGCAGCCGATTGTCCCAGGGGAGGGGGAACACTGAAGCTTTCTTT. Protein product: CASSRLSQGRGNTEAFF. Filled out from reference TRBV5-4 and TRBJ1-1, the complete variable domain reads ETGVTQSPTHLIKTRGQQVTLRCSSQSGHNTVSWYQQALGQGPQFIFQYYREEENGRGNFPPRFSGLQFPNYSSELNVNALELDDSALYLCASSRLSQGRGNTEAFFGQGTRLTVV.

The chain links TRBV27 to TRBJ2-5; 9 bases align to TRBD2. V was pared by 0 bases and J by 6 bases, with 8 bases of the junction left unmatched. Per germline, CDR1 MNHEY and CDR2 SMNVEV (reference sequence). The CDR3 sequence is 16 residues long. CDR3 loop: CASSLSSAGGPKTQYF. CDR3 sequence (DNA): TGTGCCAGCAGTTTATCGTCCGCGGGAGGGCCGAAGACCCAGTACTTC.

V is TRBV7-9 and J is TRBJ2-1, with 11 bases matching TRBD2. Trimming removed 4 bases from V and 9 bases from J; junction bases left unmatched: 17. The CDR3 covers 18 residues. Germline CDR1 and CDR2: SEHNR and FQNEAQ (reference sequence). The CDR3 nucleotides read TGTGCCAGCAGCTCCATAGCACCCACTAGCGGGAGACCCGGTGAGCAGTTCTTC. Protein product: CASSSIAPTSGRPGEQFF.

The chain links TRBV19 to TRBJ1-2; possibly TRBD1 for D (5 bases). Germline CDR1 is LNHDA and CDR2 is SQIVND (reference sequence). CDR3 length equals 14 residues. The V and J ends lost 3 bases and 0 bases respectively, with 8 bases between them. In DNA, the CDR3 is TGTGCCAGTAGTATCGGGACTACTAACTATGGCTACACCTTC. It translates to CASSIGTTNYGYTF.

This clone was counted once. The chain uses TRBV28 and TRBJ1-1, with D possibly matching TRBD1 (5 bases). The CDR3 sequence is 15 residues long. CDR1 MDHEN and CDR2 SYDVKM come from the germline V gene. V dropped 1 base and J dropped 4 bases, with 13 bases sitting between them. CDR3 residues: CASSLSQGGGTEAFF. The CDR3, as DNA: TGTGCCAGCAGTTTATCCCAGGGCGGGGGCACTGAAGCTTTCTTT.

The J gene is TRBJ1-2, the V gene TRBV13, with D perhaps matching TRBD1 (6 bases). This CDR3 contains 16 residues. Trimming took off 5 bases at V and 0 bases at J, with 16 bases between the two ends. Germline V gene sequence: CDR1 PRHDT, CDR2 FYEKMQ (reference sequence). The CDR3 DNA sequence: TGTGCCAGCAGCCGCATGGGGGGGCGAACTAACTATGGCTACACCTTC. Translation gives CASSRMGGRTNYGYTF.

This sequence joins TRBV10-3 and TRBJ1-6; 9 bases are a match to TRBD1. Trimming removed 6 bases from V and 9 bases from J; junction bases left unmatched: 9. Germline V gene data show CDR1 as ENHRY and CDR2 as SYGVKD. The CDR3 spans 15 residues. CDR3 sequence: CAISPVTGGTSPLHF. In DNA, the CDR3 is TGTGCCATCAGCCCAGTGACAGGGGGAACTTCACCCCTCCACTTT.

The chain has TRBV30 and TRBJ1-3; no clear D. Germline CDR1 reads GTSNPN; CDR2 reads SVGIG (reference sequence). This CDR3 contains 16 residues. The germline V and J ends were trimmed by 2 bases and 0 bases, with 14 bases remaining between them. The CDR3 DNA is TGTGCCTGGAGTCGTCAGCGTCCTATCTCTGGAAACACCATATATTTT. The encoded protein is CAWSRQRPISGNTIYF.

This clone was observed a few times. CDR3 coding DNA: TGCGCCAGCAGCTGGTCCCGGGACAGGGGGCAGTATGGCTACACCTTC. This encodes CASSWSRDRGQYGYTF. The V gene is TRBV5-1, the J gene TRBJ1-2; 12 bases match TRBD1. The CDR3 is 16 amino acids. Losses at the gene ends were 3 bases for V and 5 bases for J; bases not matched to a gene: 8. Germline CDR1 is SGHRS and CDR2 is YFSETQ.

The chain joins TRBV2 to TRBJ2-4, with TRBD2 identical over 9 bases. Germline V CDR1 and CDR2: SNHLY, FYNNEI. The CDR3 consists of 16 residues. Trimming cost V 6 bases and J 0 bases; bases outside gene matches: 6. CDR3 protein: CASRSSGALAKNIQYF. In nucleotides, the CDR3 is TGTGCCAGCAGGTCTAGCGGGGCATTAGCCAAAAACATTCAGTACTTC.

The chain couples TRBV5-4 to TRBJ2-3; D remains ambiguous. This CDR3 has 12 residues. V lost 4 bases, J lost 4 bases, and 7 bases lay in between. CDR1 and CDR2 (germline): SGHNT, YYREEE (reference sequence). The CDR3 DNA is TGTGCCAGCAGCCGATGGCCAGATACGCAGTATTTT. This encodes CASSRWPDTQYF.

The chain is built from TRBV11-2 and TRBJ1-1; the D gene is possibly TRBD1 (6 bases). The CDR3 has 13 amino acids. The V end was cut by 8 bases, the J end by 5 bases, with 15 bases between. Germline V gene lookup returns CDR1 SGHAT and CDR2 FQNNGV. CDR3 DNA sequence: TGTGCCAGCGGGAGCGGGGGCGGAACTGAAGCTTTCTTT. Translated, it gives CASGSGGGTEAFF. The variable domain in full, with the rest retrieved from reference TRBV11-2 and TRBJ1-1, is EAGVAQSPRYKIIEKRQSVAFWCNPISGHATLYWYQQILGQGPKLLIQFQNNGVVDDSQLPKDRFSAERLKGVDSTLKIQPAKLEDSAVYLCASGSGGGTEAFFGQGTRLTVV.

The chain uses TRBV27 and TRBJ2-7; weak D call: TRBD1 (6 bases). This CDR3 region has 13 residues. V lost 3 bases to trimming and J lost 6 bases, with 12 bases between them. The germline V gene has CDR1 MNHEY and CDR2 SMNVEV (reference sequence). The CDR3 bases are TGTGCCAGCAGTTTTCGCAGGGGTGGCGAGCAGTACTTC. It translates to CASSFRRGGEQYF.

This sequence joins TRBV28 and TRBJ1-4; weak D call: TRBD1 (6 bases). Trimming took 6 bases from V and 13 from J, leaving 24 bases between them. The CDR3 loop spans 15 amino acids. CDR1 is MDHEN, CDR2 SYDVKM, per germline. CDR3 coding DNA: TGTGCCAGCAGAACCCCTTCGCCGGACAGCGGTAGACTGTTTTTT. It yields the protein CASRTPSPDSGRLFF.

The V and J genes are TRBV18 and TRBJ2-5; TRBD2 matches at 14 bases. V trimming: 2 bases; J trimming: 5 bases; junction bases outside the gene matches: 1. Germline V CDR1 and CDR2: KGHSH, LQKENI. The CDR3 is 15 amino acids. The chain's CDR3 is CASSPRLAGGETQYF. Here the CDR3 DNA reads TGTGCCAGCTCACCAAGACTAGCGGGAGGGGAGACCCAGTACTTC.

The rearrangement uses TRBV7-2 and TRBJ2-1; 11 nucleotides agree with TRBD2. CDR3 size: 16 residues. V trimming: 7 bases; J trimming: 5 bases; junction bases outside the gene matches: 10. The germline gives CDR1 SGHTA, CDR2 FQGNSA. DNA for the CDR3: TGTGCCAGCATCGACTATAGCGGGAGGGCACACAATGAGCAGTTCTTC. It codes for CASIDYSGRAHNEQFF.

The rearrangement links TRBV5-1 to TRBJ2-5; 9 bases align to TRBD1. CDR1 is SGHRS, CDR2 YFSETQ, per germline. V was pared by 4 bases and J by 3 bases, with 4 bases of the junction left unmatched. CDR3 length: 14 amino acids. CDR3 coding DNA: TGCGCCAGCAGCCAAACAGGGGGCGAAGAGACCCAGTACTTC. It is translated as CASSQTGGEETQYF.

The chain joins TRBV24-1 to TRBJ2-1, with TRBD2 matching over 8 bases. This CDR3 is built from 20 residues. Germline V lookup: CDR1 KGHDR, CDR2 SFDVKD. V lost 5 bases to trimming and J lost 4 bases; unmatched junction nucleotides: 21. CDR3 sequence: CATSGGRAVDLAGSYNEQFF. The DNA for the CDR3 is TGTGCCACCAGTGGTGGGAGAGCCGTGGATCTAGCGGGTTCTTACAATGAGCAGTTCTTC.

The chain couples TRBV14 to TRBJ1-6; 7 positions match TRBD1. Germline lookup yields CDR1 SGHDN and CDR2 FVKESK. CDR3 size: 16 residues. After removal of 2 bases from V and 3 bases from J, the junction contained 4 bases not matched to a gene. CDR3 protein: CASSQLTGSYNSPLHF. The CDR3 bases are TGTGCCAGCAGCCAACTGACAGGGAGCTATAATTCACCCCTCCACTTT.

CDR3 amino acids: CATSELGQGRTNEQFF. CDR3 nucleotides: TGTGCCACCAGTGAGTTAGGGCAGGGTAGGACCAATGAGCAGTTCTTC. The rearrangement joins TRBV24-1 to TRBJ2-1, with D possibly matching TRBD1 (5 bases). The CDR3 is made up of 16 amino acids. The ends were cut back, 4 bases at V and 6 bases at J, with 18 bases in the middle. CDR1 KGHDR and CDR2 SFDVKD come from the germline V gene.

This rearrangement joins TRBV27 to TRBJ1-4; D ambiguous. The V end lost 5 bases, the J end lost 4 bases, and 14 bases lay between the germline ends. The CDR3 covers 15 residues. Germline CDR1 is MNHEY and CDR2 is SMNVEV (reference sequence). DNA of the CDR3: TGTGCCAGCAGTAAAAATGCGGGAGATAATGAAAAACTGTTTTTT. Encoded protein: CASSKNAGDNEKLFF. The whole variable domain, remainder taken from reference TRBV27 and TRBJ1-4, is EAQVTQNPRYLITVTGKKLTVTCSQNMNHEYMSWYRQDPGLGLRQIYYSMNVEVTDKGDVPEGYKVSRKEKRNFPLILESPSPNQTSLYFCASSKNAGDNEKLFFGSGTQLSVL.